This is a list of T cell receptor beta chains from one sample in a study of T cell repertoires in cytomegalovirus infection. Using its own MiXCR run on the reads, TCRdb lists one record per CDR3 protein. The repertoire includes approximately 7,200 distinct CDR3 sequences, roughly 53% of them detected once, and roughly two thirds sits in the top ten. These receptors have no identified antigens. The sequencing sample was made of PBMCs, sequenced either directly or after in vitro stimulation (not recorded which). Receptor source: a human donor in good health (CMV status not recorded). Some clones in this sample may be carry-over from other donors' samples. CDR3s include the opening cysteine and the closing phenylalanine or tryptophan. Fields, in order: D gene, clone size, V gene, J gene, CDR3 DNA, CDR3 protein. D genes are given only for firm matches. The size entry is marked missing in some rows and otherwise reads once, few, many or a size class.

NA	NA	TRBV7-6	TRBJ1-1	TGTGCCAGCAGCTTAGCCTCCGCAGGGATCACTGAAGCTTTCTTT	CASSLASAGITEAFF
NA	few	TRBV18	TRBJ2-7	TGTGCCAGCTCACCAAGGGTGTGGCGGCAGGGGCGCGAGCAGTACTTC	CASSPRVWRQGREQYF
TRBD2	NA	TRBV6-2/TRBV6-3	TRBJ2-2	TGTGCCAGCAGCCCCATCCGGGGGGGCACCGGGGAGCTGTTTTTT	CASSPIRGGTGELFF
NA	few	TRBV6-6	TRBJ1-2	TGTGCCAGCAGTACCACAGGGACATATGGCTACACCTTC	CASSTTGTYGYTF
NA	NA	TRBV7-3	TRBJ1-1	TGTGCCAGAAGCTTGCAGCTGGGGGCGCGAACTGAACATTTCTTT	CARSLQLGARTEHFF
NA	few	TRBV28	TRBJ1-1	TGTGCCAGCAGCCAACTCTGGGGGACTGAAGCTTTCTTT	CASSQLWGTEAFF
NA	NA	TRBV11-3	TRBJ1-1	TGTGCTACGCCGGGGGGCTGGGACACTGAAGCTTTCTTT	CATPGGWDTEAFF
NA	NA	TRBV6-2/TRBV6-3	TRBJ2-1	TGTGCCAGCATCGATCGGGAGAAGGTTAATGAGCAGTTCTTC	CASIDREKVNEQFF
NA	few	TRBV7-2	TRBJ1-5	TGTGCCAGCAGCTTGAGGGGGGGCAATCAGCCCCAGCATTTT	CASSLRGGNQPQHF
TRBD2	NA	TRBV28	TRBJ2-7	TGTGCCAGCATTCCTCGGACTAGCGGGAGCTCCTACGAGCAGTACTTC	CASIPRTSGSSYEQYF
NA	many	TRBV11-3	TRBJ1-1	TGTGCCAGCAGCTTAGAAGATTCAAAAGTGCGCCTAAACACTGAAGCTTTCTTT	CASSLEDSKVRLNTEAFF
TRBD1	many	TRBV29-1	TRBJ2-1	TGCAGCGCAGACGGACGGACAGGGGATCGATACGATGAGCAGTTCTTC	CSADGRTGDRYDEQFF
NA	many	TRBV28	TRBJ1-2	TGTGCCAGCAGTCCAGGGTTCTATGGCTACACCTTC	CASSPGFYGYTF
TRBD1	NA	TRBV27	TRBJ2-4	TGTGCCAGCAGCCCCCGCGGGACAGGGGTGGTGGGAAACATTCAGTACTTC	CASSPRGTGVVGNIQYF
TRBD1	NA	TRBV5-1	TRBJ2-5	TGCGCCAGCAGCGAAGCCAGCGACAGGGGGCCTCAAGAGCCCCAGTACTTC	CASSEASDRGPQEPQYF
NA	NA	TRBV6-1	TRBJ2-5	TGTGCCAGCGGAGACTCAGGATTAGCGAATTGGGACAAAGAGACCCAGTACTTC	CASGDSGLANWDKETQYF
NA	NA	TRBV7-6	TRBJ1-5	TGTGACAGCAGCCCCGAAACATACAGCAATCATCCCCATCATTTT	CDSSPETYSNHPHHF
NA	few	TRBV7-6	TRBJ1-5	TGTGCTAGCAGCCCCGAAACCTACAGCAATCAGCCCCCGCATTTT	CASSPETYSNQPPHF
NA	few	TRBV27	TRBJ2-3	TGTGCCAGTCACGGAGTTACGCAGTATTGG	CASHGVTQYW
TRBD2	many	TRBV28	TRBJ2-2	TGTGCCAGCAGTTCCGGGAGCGGGAGCACCGGGGAGCTGTTTTTT	CASSSGSGSTGELFF
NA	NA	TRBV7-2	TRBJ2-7	TGTGCCAGCAGCACAGCCCCCGGTGACAGGTTTAGCTCCTACGAGCAGTACTTC	CASSTAPGDRFSSYEQYF
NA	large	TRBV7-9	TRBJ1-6	TGTGCCAGCAGCACGCACGACCGGGCAGGGGCAAATTCACCCCTCCACTTT	CASSTHDRAGANSPLHF
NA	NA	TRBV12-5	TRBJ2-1	TGTGCTAGTGGTTTGTTATCGTTACTAGGGTCCGTCCCCTACAATGAGCCGTTCTTC	CASGLLSLLGSVPYNEPFF
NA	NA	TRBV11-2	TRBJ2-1	TGTGTCGGCAGCTTACTTAAGGGGAGCTCCTACAATGAGCAGTTCTTC	CVGSLLKGSSYNEQFF
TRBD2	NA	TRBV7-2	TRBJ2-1	TGTGCCAGCAGCCCACTTAGCGGGAGCTCCTACAATGAGCAGTTCTTC	CASSPLSGSSYNEQFF
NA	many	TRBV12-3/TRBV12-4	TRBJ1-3	TGTGCCAGCAGTTACGGACTAGGAAACACCATATATTTT	CASSYGLGNTIYF
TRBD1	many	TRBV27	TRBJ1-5	TGTGCCAGCAGTCCGGGACAGGGAGGGCAGCCCCAGCATTTT	CASSPGQGGQPQHF
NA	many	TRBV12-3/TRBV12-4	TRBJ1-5	TGTGCCAGCATGCGGGGTGGCAATCAGCCCCAGCATTTT	CASMRGGNQPQHF
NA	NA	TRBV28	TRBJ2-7	TGTGCCAGCACCTGGGGTCCCGGGACCCGAACCCACGAGCAGTACTTC	CASTWGPGTRTHEQYF
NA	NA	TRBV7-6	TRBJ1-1	TGTGCCAGCAGTTTGCAGCTGTGTGCGCGAACTGAAGCTTTCTTT	CASSLQLCARTEAFF